The T cell receptor beta chain under discussion was sequenced for a study of T-cell reconstitution after alpha-beta-depleted transplantation in children. V was cut by 6 bases and J by 1 base, with 9 bases left in between. This CDR3 spans 14 amino acids. For TCRbeta, the library was prepared with unique molecular identifiers. TCRdb fed the PCR reads into MiXCR, producing one record per CDR3 protein. Of a few hundred thousand distinct CDR3 sequences in the sample, around a tenth were seen once. The chain carries TRBV12-3 or TRBV12-4 and TRBJ2-2; D gene ambiguous. The sample consisted of PBMCs from the stem cell graft donor, taken from the stem cell graft. This sequence originates from a human donor who donated a stem cell graft to a child with acute lymphoblastic leukemia. For the CDR3, the DNA is TGTGCCAGCAGACCCGCAGGGAACACCGGGGAGCTGTTTTTT. Amino acid sequence: CASRPAGNTGELFF.